Shown below are 3 T cell receptor beta chains from a single sample sequenced in a study of CD8+ T cells in alopecia areata. After isolation, RNA underwent reverse transcription to generate cDNA as the sequencing template. Measured with immunoSEQ multiplex PCR; TCRdb has only the in-frame clones, and not every one. The sample carries hundreds of thousands of clones, roughly two thirds recorded once. This specimen consisted of CD4+ T cells sorted from blood, obtained at week 0. The receptors come from a human donor with alopecia areata.

This clone was recorded a few times. The chain couples TRBV30 to TRBJ2-6; TRBD2 might be the D (6 bases). Deletions cut 4 bases from V and 0 bases from J, with 19 bases between. The CDR3 consists of 18 residues. Germline loops: CDR1 GTSNPN, CDR2 SVGIG (reference sequence). CDR3 sequence: CAWNFASGVPSGANVLTF. The CDR3 DNA follows: TGTGCCTGGAATTTTGCTTCGGGGGTCCCCTCTGGGGCCAACGTCCTGACTTTC.

This clone was counted a single time. Other DNA sequences in the sample encode the same CDR3. The chain links TRBV5-1 to TRBJ2-2; D uncertain. V was pared by 0 bases and J by 0 bases, with 6 bases between. Germline CDR1 is SGHRS and CDR2 is YFSETQ. The CDR3 is 15 residues long. The CDR3 loop reads CASSLGQPNTGELFF. Written as DNA, the CDR3 is TGCGCCAGCAGCTTGGGGCAGCCGAACACCGGGGAGCTGTTTTTT.

The chain couples TRBV7-9 to TRBJ2-2; D uncertain. Germline V gene sequence: CDR1 SEHNR, CDR2 FQNEAQ (reference sequence). V lost 3 bases, J lost 3 bases, and 8 bases lay in between. The CDR3 consists of 14 residues. Here the CDR3 reads CASSLGFDTGELFF. The CDR3 coding sequence is TGTGCCAGCAGCTTGGGGTTCGACACCGGGGAGCTGTTTTTT.